These 18 T cell receptor beta chains came from one sample sequenced in a study of T cell changes during pregnancy in multiple sclerosis. Sequenced by immunoSEQ multiplex PCR; TCRdb stores in-frame clones only, minus some. The sample carries 120,000 or so clones, approximately 95% recorded once. This material consisted of peripheral blood, taken before pregnancy. Receptors originate from a female donor with multiple sclerosis, enrolled in a pregnancy study.

This chain joins TRBV15 and TRBJ1-2, with 7 bases matching TRBD1. The CDR3 has 17 residues. V lost 0 bases to trimming and J lost 3 bases; unmatched junction nucleotides: 10. Germline V gives CDR1 LNHNV, CDR2 YYDKDF (reference sequence). The DNA for the CDR3 is TGTGCCACCAGCAGAGATCGCGAGACAGGGATATACTATGGCTACACCTTC. It translates to CATSRDRETGIYYGYTF.

This chain links TRBV14 with TRBJ2-1; 11 bases match TRBD2. Trimming cost V 2 bases and J 9 bases; bases outside gene matches: 3. The germline V gene encodes CDR1 SGHDN and CDR2 FVKESK. The CDR3 contains 14 residues. As DNA, the CDR3 is TGTGCCAGCAGCCAATCGGGACTAGCGGTTGAGCAGTTCTTC. Residues: CASSQSGLAVEQFF.

CDR3: CASSATGVFAEAFF. The CDR3 DNA reads TGTGCCAGCAGTGCGACAGGGGTTTTCGCTGAAGCTTTCTTT. The chain joins TRBV2 to TRBJ1-1; 8 nucleotides agree with TRBD1. V was clipped by 4 bases and J by 6 bases; unmatched bases: 7. Germline V lookup: CDR1 SNHLY, CDR2 FYNNEI. This CDR3 comprises 14 residues.

V and J are TRBV18 and TRBJ1-1; 9 nucleotides align to TRBD1. Germline V CDR1 and CDR2: KGHSH, LQKENI. This CDR3 has 17 amino acids. J gave up 3 bases and V 3 bases, and 11 bases lay outside the gene matches. The CDR3 sequence is CASSPGQGIPRYTEAFF. The CDR3, as DNA: TGTGCCAGCTCACCGGGACAGGGAATACCCCGCTACACTGAAGCTTTCTTT.

The chain couples TRBV2 to TRBJ2-6; TRBD1 is a possible D gene (5 bases). V was clipped by 8 bases and J by 0 bases, with 8 bases between them. The CDR3 length is 14 residues. Germline assignment: CDR1 SNHLY and CDR2 FYNNEI. CDR3 protein: CASWGYSGANVLTF. The CDR3 DNA follows: TGTGCCAGCTGGGGCTACTCTGGGGCCAACGTCCTGACTTTC.

The chain joins TRBV7-2 to TRBJ2-2, with D perhaps matching TRBD1 (6 bases). This CDR3 comprises 14 residues. CDR1 is SGHTA, CDR2 FQGNSA, per germline. Deletions cut 0 bases from V and 5 bases from J, with 7 bases between. The CDR3 region has the DNA TGTGCCAGCAGCTTAGCGCAGGGGACCGGGGAGCTGTTTTTT. This translates into CASSLAQGTGELFF.

V usage is TRBV6-4 and J usage is TRBJ2-3, with a weak D call TRBD1 (5 bases). CDR1 MRHNA and CDR2 SNTAGT come from the germline V gene. The CDR3 has 14 amino acids. The V and J ends lost 4 bases and 0 bases respectively, with 8 bases between them. The chain's CDR3 is CASSARASTDTQYF. CDR3 nucleotide sequence: TGTGCCAGCAGTGCCAGGGCAAGCACAGATACGCAGTATTTT.

This clone was found a few times. The CDR3, as DNA: TGTGCCAGCTCACCACCGGCAGGCGAGAACACTGAAGCTTTCTTT. Encoded protein: CASSPPAGENTEAFF. J is TRBJ1-1 and V is TRBV18; no clear D. The V end was cut by 0 bases, the J end by 1 base, with 9 bases between. Germline V CDR1 and CDR2: KGHSH, LQKENI. This CDR3 has 15 amino acids.

With respect to this clone: Being one base from a much bigger clone, this may be a read error. The genes are TRBV11-2 and TRBJ2-2, with D unclear. V lost 1 base and J lost 1, with 7 bases in between. Germline values: CDR1 SGHAT, CDR2 FQNNGV. The CDR3 has 15 residues. The CDR3 DNA follows: TGTGCCAGCAGCTTAGGGGCAGGGAACACCGGGGAGCTGTTTTTT. Translated: CASSLGAGNTGELFF.

The chain is built from TRBV7-3 and TRBJ2-1, with 9 nucleotides matching TRBD2. The CDR3 contains 14 residues. The J segment lost 8 bases and the V segment lost 5 bases, leaving 7 bases of the junction unmatched. The germline CDR1 and CDR2 sequences are SGHTA and FQGTGA. The CDR3 loop reads CASSGGLAGDEQFF. In DNA, the CDR3 is TGTGCCAGCAGCGGGGGACTAGCAGGGGATGAGCAGTTCTTC.

The CDR3 loop is CASSLEGLASTDTQYF. The CDR3 DNA reads TGTGCCAGCAGTCTTGAGGGACTAGCGTCCACAGATACGCAGTATTTT. The V gene is TRBV6-6, the J gene TRBJ2-3, with TRBD2 identical over 10 bases. The J segment lost 2 bases and the V segment lost 5 bases, leaving 7 bases of the junction unmatched. Germline V CDR1 and CDR2: MNHNY, SVGAGI (reference sequence). The CDR3 contains 16 residues.

This clone has a single count. V and J are TRBV18 and TRBJ2-7, with D possibly being TRBD2 (7 bases). Trimming left V 3 bases short and J 6 bases short, with 24 bases between. Germline V gives CDR1 KGHSH, CDR2 LQKENI. The CDR3 covers 17 residues. CDR3 DNA sequence: TGTGCCAGCTCACCCCAGGGCGGGGGAGGGGGACTCGCCGAGCAGTACTTC. Translation: CASSPQGGGGGLAEQYF.

The rearrangement joins TRBV20-1 to TRBJ2-7, with 7 positions matching TRBD1. The CDR3 has 11 residues. J was trimmed by 5 bases and V by 4 bases; bases with no gene match: 2. Germline V gives CDR1 DFQATT, CDR2 SNEGSKA (reference sequence). CDR3 nucleotides: TGCAGTGCTACAGGGACAGACGAGCAGTACTTC. This encodes CSATGTDEQYF.

The rearrangement uses TRBV25-1 and TRBJ2-1, with 8 bases fitting TRBD1. Germline-derived CDR1 and CDR2 are MGHDK and SYGVNS. The CDR3 is made up of 16 amino acids. With 3 bases clipped from V and 4 bases from J, the junction kept 8 bases outside the gene matches. CDR3 sequence: CASSDPGQGWYNEQFF. The CDR3 DNA follows: TGTGCCAGCAGTGACCCCGGACAGGGTTGGTACAATGAGCAGTTCTTC.

The chain combines TRBV29-1 with TRBJ2-1, with 11 bases that match TRBD2. Germline V gene sequence: CDR1 SQVTM, CDR2 ANQGSEA. The CDR3 loop spans 13 amino acids. Trimming at V came to 4 bases and at J to 5 bases, leaving 1 base not matched to a gene. CDR3 coding DNA: TGCAGCGTTGCACTAGCGGGAGACAATGAGCAGTTCTTC. Amino acid sequence: CSVALAGDNEQFF.

This chain connects TRBV28 to TRBJ2-7; 10 bases agree with TRBD1. Germline loops: CDR1 MDHEN, CDR2 SYDVKM. There are 14 residues in the CDR3. V lost 5 bases, J lost 6 bases, and 7 bases stayed unmatched. The CDR3 nucleotides read TGTGCCAGCAGTCCCGGGACAGGGGCCGGCGAGCAGTACTTC. This gives the protein CASSPGTGAGEQYF.

V gene TRBV5-4 combines with J gene TRBJ1-2; unclear D gene. The CDR3 is 16 residues long. Germline V gene lookup returns CDR1 SGHNT and CDR2 YYREEE (reference sequence). Trimming left V 1 base short and J 0 bases short, with 13 bases between. The chain's CDR3 is CASSLLGGLANYGYTF. CDR3 in DNA: TGTGCCAGCAGCTTGTTAGGAGGACTCGCTAACTATGGCTACACCTTC.

The V gene is TRBV19, the J gene TRBJ2-5, with D possibly matching TRBD1 (5 bases). The CDR3 is 13 residues long. Germline-derived CDR1 and CDR2 are LNHDA and SQIVND (reference sequence). Trimming left V 4 bases short and J 7 bases short, with 13 bases between. CDR3 sequence (DNA): TGTGCCAGTAGTAGAGGTTCCCAGGGGACCCAGTACTTC. Translation: CASSRGSQGTQYF. Full variable domain (outside the CDR3, taken from reference TRBV19 and TRBJ2-5): DGGITQSPKYLFRKEGQNVTLSCEQNLNHDAMYWYRQDPGQGLRLIYYSQIVNDFQKGDIAEGYSVSREKKESFPLTVTSAQKNPTAFYLCASSRGSQGTQYFGPGTRLLVL.